This T cell receptor (beta chain) was profiled in a study of cytomegalovirus exposure and HLA in healthy donors. V lost 5 bases, J lost 4 bases, and 6 bases lay in between. The CDR3 is 11 amino acids. The germline V gene encodes CDR1 SEHNR and CDR2 FQNEAQ (reference sequence). The data were produced by immunoSEQ multiplex PCR, yet TCRdb's version contains in-frame clones alone and is incomplete. The table includes 150,000 to 200,000 clones, approximately 80% detected once. This clone occurred a few times. This chain links TRBV7-9 with TRBJ2-7; D unclear. The receptor's source is a woman aged 25 to 45 in good health and CMV-seropositive. The sample consisted of PBMCs. In DNA, the CDR3 is TGTGCCAGCAGCCCCCGGTACGAGCAGTACTTC. Protein sequence: CASSPRYEQYF.